The entry below describes one TCR beta chain. The data are from a study of blood T cell repertoires in COVID-19. About the study: COVID-19 samples collected from the United States, Italy and Spain covered acute and convalescent phases.

The V segment lost 7 bases and the J segment 7 bases; nucleotides outside the gene matches: 7. There are 14 residues in the CDR3. Germline V CDR1 and CDR2: SNHLY, FYNNEI. The method was immunoSEQ multiplex PCR; TCRdb's version includes in-frame clones alone and lacks a portion of them. The sample records 150,000 to 200,000 clones, about 86% being singletons. The V call is TRBV2, the J call TRBJ1-4, with 9 bases identical to TRBD1. This clonotype originated in a man aged 45 to 65 with active or convalescent COVID-19. The source material was peripheral blood. CDR3 sequence: CASTAGTGFEKLFF. In DNA form, the CDR3 reads TGTGCCAGCACCGCCGGGACAGGGTTTGAAAAACTGTTTTTT.